This T cell receptor (beta chain) stems from a study of OX40 agonist ivuxolimab in advanced cancers. Turning to the study itself: Patients enrolled in dose escalation were diagnosed with hepatocellular carcinoma, melanoma, renal cell or head and neck cancer.

Produced via immunoSEQ multiplex PCR; TCRdb's table is partial and in-frame only. The sample has under 85,000 clones, 80% to 90% seen once. Concerning this clone itself: The target antigen is unknown.

Study-level findings and limits: The antigen specificity of the peripheral T cells (those that were expanded) was not determined.

V shed 1 base and J shed 6 bases, with 9 bases lying between them. The germline gives CDR1 SGHVS, CDR2 FNYEAQ. The CDR3 runs to 14 residues. The clonotype comes from an adult with an advanced solid tumor such as melanoma, head and neck, liver or kidney cancer. The chain uses TRBV7-6 and TRBJ2-2, with D possibly being TRBD1 or TRBD2 (5 bases each). The specimen comprised CD4+ or CD8+ T cells sorted from blood, sampled in a trial of the OX40 agonist ivuxolimab. The CDR3: CASSLGWGSGELFF. CDR3 sequence (DNA): TGTGCCAGCAGCTTAGGATGGGGGTCCGGGGAGCTGTTTTTT.